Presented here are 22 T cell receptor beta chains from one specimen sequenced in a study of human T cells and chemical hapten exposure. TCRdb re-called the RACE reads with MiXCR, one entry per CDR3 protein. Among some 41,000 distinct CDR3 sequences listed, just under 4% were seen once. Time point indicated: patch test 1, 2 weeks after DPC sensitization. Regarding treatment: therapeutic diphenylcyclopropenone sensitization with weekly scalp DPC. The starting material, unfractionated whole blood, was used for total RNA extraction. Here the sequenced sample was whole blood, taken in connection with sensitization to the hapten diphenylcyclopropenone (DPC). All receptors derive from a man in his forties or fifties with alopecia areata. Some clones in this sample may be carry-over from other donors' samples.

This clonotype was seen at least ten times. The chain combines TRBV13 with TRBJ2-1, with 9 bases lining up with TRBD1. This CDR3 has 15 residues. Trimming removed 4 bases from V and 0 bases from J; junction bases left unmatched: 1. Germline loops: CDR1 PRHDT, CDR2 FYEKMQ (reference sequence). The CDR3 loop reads CASSSDRGSYNEQFF. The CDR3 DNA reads TGTGCCAGCAGCTCGGACAGGGGCTCCTACAATGAGCAGTTCTTC.

The CDR3 DNA sequence: TGTGCCAGCAGCTTAGGGAATTCAGATACGCAGTATTTT. Encoded protein: CASSLGNSDTQYF. This chain uses TRBV7-8 with TRBJ2-3, with D unclear. Germline V CDR1 and CDR2: SGHVS, FQNEAQ. The CDR3 has 13 amino acids. The V gene lost 1 base and the J gene lost 4 bases, with 6 bases spanning the gap.

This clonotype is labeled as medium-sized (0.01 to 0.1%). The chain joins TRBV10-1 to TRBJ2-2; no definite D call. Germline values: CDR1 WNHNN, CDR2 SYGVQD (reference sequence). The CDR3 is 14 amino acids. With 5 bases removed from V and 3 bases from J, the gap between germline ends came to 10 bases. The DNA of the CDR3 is TGCGCCAGCAGTAGTTCCACGGACACCGGGGAGCTGTTTTTT. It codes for CASSSSTDTGELFF.

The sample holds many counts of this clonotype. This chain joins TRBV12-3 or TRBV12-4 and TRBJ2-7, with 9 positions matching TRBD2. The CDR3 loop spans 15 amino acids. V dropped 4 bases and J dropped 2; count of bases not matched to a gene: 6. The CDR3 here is CASSSGTSRPYEQYF. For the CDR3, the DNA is TGTGCCAGCAGTTCCGGGACTAGCAGACCCTACGAGCAGTACTTC.

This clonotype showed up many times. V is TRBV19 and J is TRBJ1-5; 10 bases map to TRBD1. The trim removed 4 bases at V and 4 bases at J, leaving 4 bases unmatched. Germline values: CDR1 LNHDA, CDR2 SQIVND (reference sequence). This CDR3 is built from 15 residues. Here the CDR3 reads CASSRDRGRNQPQHF. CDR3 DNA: TGTGCCAGTAGTAGAGACAGGGGGCGTAATCAGCCCCAGCATTTT.

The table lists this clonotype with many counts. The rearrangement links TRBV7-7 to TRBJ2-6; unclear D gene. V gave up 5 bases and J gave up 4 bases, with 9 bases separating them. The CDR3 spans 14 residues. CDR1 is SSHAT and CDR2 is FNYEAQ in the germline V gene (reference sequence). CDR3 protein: CASSRLKGANVLTF. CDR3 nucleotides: TGTGCCAGCAGCCGCCTCAAAGGGGCCAACGTCCTGACTTTC.

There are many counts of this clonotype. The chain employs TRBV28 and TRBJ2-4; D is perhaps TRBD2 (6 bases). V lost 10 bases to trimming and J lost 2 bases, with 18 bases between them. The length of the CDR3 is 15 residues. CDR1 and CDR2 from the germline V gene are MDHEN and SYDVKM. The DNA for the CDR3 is TGTGCCATCTCCTGGGGGAGGTTTTCCAAAAACATTCAGTACTTC. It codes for CAISWGRFSKNIQYF. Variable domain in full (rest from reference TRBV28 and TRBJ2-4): DVKVTQSSRYLVKRTGEKVFLECVQDMDHENMFWYRQDPGLGLRLIYFSYDVKMKEKGDIPEGYSVSREKKERFSLILESASTNQTSMYLCAISWGRFSKNIQYFGAGTRLSVL.

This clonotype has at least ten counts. The CDR3 region is CASSWGLGPSRNRQETQYF. DNA of the CDR3: TGCGCCAGCAGCTGGGGACTAGGCCCCTCCCGAAACAGGCAAGAGACCCAGTACTTC. This chain joins TRBV5-1 and TRBJ2-5; TRBD2 aligns across 8 bases. Germline CDR1 is SGHRS and CDR2 is YFSETQ. Losses at the gene ends were 3 bases for V and 2 bases for J; bases not matched to a gene: 18. CDR3 length: 19 amino acids.

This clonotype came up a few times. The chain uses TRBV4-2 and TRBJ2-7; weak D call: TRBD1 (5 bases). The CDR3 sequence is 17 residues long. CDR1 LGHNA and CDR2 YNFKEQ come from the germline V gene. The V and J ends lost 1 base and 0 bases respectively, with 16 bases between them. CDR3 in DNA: TGTGCCAGCAGCCAAGTTTCTGGGGCCCTTAGCTCCTACGAGCAGTACTTC. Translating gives CASSQVSGALSSYEQYF.

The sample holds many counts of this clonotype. The CDR3 protein is CSASPGTRNSPLHF. CDR3 bases: TGCAGTGCTAGTCCCGGGACAAGGAATTCACCCCTCCACTTT. This chain joins TRBV20-1 and TRBJ1-6; weak D call: TRBD1 (6 bases). Trimming removed 3 bases from V and 7 bases from J, with 13 bases in between. This CDR3 is 14 amino acids long. The germline V gene encodes CDR1 DFQATT and CDR2 SNEGSKA (reference sequence).

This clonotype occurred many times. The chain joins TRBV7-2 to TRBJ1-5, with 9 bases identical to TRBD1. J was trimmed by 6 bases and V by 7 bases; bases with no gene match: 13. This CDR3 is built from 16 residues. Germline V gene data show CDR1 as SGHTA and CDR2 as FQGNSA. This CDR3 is CASTLIGQGYAQPQHF. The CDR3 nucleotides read TGTGCCAGCACCCTTATTGGACAGGGGTACGCTCAGCCCCAGCATTTT.

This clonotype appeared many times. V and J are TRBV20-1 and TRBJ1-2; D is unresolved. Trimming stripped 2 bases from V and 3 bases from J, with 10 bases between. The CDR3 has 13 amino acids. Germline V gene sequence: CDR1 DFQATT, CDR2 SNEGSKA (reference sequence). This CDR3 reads CSARWEADYGYTF. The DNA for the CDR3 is TGCAGTGCTAGATGGGAGGCGGACTATGGCTACACCTTC.

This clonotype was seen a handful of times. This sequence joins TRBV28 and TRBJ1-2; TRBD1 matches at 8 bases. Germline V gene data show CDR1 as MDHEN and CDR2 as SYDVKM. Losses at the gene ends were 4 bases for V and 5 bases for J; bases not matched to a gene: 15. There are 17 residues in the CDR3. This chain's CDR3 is CASSSLSAGQGWYGYTF. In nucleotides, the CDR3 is TGTGCCAGCAGTTCCCTATCTGCTGGACAGGGATGGTATGGCTACACCTTC.

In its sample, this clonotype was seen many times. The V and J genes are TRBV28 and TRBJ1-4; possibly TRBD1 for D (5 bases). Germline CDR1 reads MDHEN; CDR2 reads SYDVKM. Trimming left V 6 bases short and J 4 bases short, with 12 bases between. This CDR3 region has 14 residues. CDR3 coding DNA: TGTGCCAGCAGCCCCGGGGGAGATAATGAAAAACTGTTTTTT. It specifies CASSPGGDNEKLFF.

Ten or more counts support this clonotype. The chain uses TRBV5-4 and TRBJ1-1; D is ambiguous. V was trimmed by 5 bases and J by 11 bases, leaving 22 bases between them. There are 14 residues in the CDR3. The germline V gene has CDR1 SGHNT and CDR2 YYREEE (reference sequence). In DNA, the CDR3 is TGTGCCAGCAGGCCCGGGAACAGCCTAGCGTCGGCTTTCTTT. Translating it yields CASRPGNSLASAFF.

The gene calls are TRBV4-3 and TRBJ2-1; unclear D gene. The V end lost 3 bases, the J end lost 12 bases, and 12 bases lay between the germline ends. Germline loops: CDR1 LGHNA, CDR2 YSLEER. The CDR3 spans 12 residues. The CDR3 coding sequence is TGCGCCAGCAGCCACCCCGGTGTCGGGCAGTTCTTC. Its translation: CASSHPGVGQFF.

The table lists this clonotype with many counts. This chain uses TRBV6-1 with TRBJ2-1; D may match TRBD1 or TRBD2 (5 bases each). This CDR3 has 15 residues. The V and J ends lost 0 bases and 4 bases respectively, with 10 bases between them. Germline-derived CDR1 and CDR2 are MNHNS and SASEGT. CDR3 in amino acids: CASSEAGTRYNEQFF. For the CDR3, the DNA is TGTGCCAGCAGTGAAGCCGGGACGCGATACAATGAGCAGTTCTTC.

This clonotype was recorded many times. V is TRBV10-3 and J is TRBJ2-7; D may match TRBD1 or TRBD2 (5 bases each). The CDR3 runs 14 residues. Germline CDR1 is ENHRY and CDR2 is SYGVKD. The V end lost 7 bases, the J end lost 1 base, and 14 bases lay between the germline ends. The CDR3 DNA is TGTGCCATCACCCCGGGACCGGGTTCCTACGAGCAGTACTTC. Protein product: CAITPGPGSYEQYF.

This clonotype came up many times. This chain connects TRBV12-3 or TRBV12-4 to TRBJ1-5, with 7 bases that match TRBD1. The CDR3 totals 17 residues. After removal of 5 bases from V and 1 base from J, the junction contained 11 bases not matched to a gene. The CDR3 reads CASSLQTGPLSNQPQHF. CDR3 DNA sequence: TGTGCCAGCAGTCTGCAGACAGGGCCCTTGAGCAATCAGCCCCAGCATTTT.

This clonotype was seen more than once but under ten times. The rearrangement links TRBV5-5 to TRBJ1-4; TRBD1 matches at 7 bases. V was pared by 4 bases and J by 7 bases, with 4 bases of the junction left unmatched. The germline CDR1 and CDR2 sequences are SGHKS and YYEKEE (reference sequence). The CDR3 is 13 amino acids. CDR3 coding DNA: TGTGCCAGCAGCCAGACAGGGCGTGAAAAACTGTTTTTT. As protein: CASSQTGREKLFF.

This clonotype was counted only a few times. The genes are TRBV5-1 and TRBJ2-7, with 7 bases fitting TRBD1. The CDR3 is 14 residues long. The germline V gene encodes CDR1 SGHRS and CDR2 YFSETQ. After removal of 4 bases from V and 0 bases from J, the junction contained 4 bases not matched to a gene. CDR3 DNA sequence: TGCGCCAGCAGCGAGGGACAGCTCTCCTACGAGCAGTACTTC. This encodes CASSEGQLSYEQYF.

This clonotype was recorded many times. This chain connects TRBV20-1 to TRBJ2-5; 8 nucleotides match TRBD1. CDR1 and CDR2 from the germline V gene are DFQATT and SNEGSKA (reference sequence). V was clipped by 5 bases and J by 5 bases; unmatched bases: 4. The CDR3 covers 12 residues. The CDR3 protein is CSAPTGEETQYF. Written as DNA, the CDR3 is TGCAGTGCTCCGACAGGGGAGGAGACCCAGTACTTC.